This T cell receptor beta chain was sequenced in a study of CD8+CD57+ T cells in acquired aplastic anemia. Whole-study context: The sorted CD4+ and CD8+ cells yielded an average roughly 3 ug of DNA. Study conclusions and caveats: Patients and controls were found to share over 25 CD8+ CDR3 sequences.

Profiling that covered TCR beta VDJ and CDR3 relied on genomic DNA as its template. TCRdb ran MiXCR on the reads and lists one entry per CDR3 protein. This table holds some 200,000 distinct CDR3 sequences, less than 60% found once. Patients included in sequencing had previously demonstrated CD8+CD57+ cell expansion by flow cytometry. CDR3 length equals 13 residues. Germline CDR1 reads LNHDA; CDR2 reads SQIVND (reference sequence). Trimming shortened V by 2 bases and J by 6 bases, and 7 bases separated the two germline ends. Concerning this clonotype: Its antigen is unknown. This may come from a read error, since a much larger clone is one base off.

The TCR sequence derives from a human donor with aplastic anemia. This chain joins TRBV19 and TRBJ2-2; D gene ambiguous. The specimen was sorted CD4+, CD8+, or CD8+CD57+ T cells (not recorded which) from PBMCs. CDR3 residues: CASSIPGAGELFF. CDR3 sequence (DNA): TGTGCCAGTAGTATACCGGGTGCCGGGGAGCTGTTTTTT.